This record looks at one TCR beta chain sequence and its context. Its antigen is unknown. The sample originates from a study of tissue T cells after allogeneic stem cell transplantation. For the study at large: Patients with graft-versus-host disease had grafts: four unmodified, three CD34-selected and T-cell-depleted. Gastrointestinal graft-versus-host disease was present in all patients, each treated with several therapy lines. Smaller viable blood or marrow samples skipped sorting for direct DNA extraction. Study-level points and caveats: Across patients, clones rarely overlapped, yet motif clusters were shared tissue-specifically.

Using immunoSEQ multiplex PCR, the repertoire was profiled, and TCRdb retains in-frame clones only, with some absent. The data contain about 26,000 clones, 75% to 95% of them singletons. This CDR3 has 15 amino acids. CDR1 is SGHRS, CDR2 YFSETQ, per germline. V lost 4 bases, J lost 2 bases, and 5 bases stayed unmatched. The chain combines TRBV5-1 with TRBJ2-3, with TRBD2 matching over 9 bases. The source of this sequence is a male donor aged 60 or over who later had graft-versus-host disease after an allogeneic stem cell transplant. The source was blood, collected before transplantation. The CDR3 here is CASSVASGVTDTQYF. CDR3 coding DNA: TGCGCCAGCAGCGTGGCTAGCGGGGTCACAGATACGCAGTATTTT.